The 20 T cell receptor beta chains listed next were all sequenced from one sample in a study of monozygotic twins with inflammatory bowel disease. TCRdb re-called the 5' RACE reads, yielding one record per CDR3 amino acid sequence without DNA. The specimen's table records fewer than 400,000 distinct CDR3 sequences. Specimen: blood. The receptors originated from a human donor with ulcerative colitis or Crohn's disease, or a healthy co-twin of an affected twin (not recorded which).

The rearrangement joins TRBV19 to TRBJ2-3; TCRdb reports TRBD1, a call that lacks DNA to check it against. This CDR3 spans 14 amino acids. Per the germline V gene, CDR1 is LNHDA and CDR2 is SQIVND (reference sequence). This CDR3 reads CASSPGGFTPTQYF.

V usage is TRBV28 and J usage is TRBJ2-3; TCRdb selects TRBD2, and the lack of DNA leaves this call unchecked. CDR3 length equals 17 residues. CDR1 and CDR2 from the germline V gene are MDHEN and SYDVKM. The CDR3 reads CASTTLVAGGTTDTQYF.

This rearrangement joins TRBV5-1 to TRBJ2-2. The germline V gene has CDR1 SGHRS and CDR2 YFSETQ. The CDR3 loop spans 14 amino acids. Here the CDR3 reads CASSLTQPTGELFF.

Here the CDR3 reads CASSLGRKGQEKKPQHF. V gene TRBV7-2 combines with J gene TRBJ1-5; TCRdb's D gene call, TRBD1, goes unchecked for lack of DNA. The CDR3 contains 17 residues. CDR1 SGHTA and CDR2 FQGNSA come from the germline V gene.

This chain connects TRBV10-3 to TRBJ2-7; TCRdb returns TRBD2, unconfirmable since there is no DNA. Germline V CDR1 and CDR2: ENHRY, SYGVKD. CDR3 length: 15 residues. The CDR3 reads CAISRGGLAESEQYF.

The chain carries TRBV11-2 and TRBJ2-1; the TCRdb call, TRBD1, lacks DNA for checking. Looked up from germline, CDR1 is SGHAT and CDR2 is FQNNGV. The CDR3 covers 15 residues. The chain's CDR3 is CASSSRGGSYNEQFF.

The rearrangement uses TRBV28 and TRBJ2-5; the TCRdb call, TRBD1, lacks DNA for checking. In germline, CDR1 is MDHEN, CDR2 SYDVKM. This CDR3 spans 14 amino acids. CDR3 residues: CASSLSGVGETQYF.

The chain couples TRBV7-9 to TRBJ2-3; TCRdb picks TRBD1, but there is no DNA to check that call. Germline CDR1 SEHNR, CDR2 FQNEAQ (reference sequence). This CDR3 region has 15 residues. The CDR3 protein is CASSADRDKTDTQYF.

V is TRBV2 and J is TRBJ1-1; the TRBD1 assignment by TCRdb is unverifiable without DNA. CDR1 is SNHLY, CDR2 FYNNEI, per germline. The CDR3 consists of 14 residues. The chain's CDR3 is CASSSEGGITEAFF. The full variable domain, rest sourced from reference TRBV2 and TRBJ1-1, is EPEVTQTPSHQVTQMGQEVILRCVPISNHLYFYWYRQILGQKVEFLVSFYNNEISEKSEIFDDQFSVERPDGSNFTLKIRSTKLEDSAMYFCASSSEGGITEAFFGQGTRLTVV.

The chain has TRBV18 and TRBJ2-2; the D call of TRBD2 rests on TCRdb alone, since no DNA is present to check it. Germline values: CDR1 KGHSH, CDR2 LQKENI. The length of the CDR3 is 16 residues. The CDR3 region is CASSPRGRANTGELFF. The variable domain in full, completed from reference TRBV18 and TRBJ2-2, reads NAGVMQNPRHLVRRRGQEARLRCSPMKGHSHVYWYRQLPEEGLKFMVYLQKENIIDESGMPKERFSAEFPKEGPSILRIQQVVRGDSAAYFCASSPRGRANTGELFFGEGSRLTVL.

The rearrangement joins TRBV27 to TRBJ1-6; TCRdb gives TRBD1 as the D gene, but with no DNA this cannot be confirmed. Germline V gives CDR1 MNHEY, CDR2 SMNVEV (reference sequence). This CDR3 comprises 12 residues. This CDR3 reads CASSDSFSPLHF.

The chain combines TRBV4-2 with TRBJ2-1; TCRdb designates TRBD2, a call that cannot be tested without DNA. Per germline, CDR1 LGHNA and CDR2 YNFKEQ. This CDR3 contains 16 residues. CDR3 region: CASSHEAGSSGNEQFF.

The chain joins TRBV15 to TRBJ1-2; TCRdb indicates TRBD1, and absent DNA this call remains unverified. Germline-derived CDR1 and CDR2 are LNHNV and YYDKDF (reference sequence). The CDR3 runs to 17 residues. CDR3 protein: CATRNPAGGGGLYGYTF.

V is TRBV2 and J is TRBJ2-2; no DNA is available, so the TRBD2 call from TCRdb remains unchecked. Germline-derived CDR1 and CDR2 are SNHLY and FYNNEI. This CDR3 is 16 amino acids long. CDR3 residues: CASTSSGLVQAGELFF.

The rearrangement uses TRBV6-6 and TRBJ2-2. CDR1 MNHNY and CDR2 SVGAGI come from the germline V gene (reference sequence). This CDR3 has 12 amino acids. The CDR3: CASSSTTGELFF.

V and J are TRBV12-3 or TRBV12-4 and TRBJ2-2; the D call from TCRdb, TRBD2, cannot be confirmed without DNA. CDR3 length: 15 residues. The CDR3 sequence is CASSLETPSAGELFF.

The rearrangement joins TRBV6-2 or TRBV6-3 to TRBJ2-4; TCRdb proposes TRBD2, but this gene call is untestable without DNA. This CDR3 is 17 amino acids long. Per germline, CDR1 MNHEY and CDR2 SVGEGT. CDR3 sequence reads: CASTPPPFRDGKNIQYF.

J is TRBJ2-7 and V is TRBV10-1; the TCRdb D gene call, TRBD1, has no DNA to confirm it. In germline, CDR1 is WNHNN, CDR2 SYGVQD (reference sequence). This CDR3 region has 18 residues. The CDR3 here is CASSGFKGTAISGYEQYF.

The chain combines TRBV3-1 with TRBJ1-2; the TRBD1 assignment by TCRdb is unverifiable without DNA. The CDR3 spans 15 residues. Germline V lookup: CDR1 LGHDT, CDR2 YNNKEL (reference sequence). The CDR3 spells CASSLAQGLAKGYTF.

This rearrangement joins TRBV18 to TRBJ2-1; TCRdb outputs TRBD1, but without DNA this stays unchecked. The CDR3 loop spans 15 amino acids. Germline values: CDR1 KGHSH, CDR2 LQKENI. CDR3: CASSPRLVRGDEQFF.